This T cell receptor beta chain was sequenced in a study of shared clonotypes between healthy human individuals. Background on the study: In total, the donors were a couple of women and a few men aged 18 to 49.

Details on this clone: Its antigen is not identified.

Deletions cut 2 bases from V and 5 bases from J, with 6 bases between. This CDR3 has 12 amino acids. Germline V gives CDR1 MGHDK, CDR2 SYGVNS. Findings and caveats of the study: Against clonotypes common to all four donors, non-shared ones had lower generation probabilities.

All donors were healthy HIV-negative adults lacking recent acute infections or vaccinations. With CCR7-negative CD45RA+ TemRA cells, CD45RO+ cells were combined in CD8 memory. The data were produced by immunoSEQ multiplex PCR, yet TCRdb's version contains in-frame clones alone and is incomplete. The data hold 90,000 to 120,000 clones, with roughly 66% observed a single time. This chain links TRBV25-1 with TRBJ1-1; D unclear. Sequencing was performed on memory CD8+ T cells sorted from blood. Specified subset: CD45RO+ cells pooled with CCR7-negative TemRA cells. The clonotype was recovered from a woman in her twenties or thirties in good health. The DNA of the CDR3 is TGTGCCAGCAGTGAAGCGGGGACTGAAGCTTTCTTT. Encoded protein: CASSEAGTEAFF.